These T cell receptor beta chains were read from a single sample in a study of vaccination and CD4 T cells after COVID-19. No antigen has been identified for these receptors. TCRdb called the PCR reads again in MiXCR, with one record for every CDR3 protein. The sample holds just over 20,000 distinct CDR3 sequences, under 55% seen once. The material sequenced was CD4+ T cells from blood, cultured in vitro. These receptors were taken from a human donor who had recovered from COVID-19. The CDR3 runs from the conserved cysteine through the conserved F or W. A D gene is named only where the DNA matches it firmly. Clone size is stated in some rows and not others, as once, few, many or a class when expanded.

j_call clone_size d_call v_call cdr3_nt cdr3_aa
TRBJ1-1 few TRBD1 TRBV2 TGTGCCAGCATCCCAGAGAGGGGGCGAGCTTTCTTT CASIPERGRAFF
TRBJ2-5 - TRBD2 TRBV25-1 TGTGCCAGCAGTGTCGTAGCGGGAATCCAAGAGACCCAGTACTTC CASSVVAGIQETQYF
TRBJ2-2 - - TRBV20-1 TGCAGTGCTAGAGATCCGTCAGGGAACACCGGGGAGCTGTTTTTT CSARDPSGNTGELFF
TRBJ1-1 - TRBD1 TRBV12-3/TRBV12-4 TGTGCCAGCAGTTTGGGCGGGACAGGGACTGAAGCTTTCTTT CASSLGGTGTEAFF
TRBJ2-5 - - TRBV10-3 TGTGCCATCAGTGACGGCAGCCAAGAGACCCAGTACTTC CAISDGSQETQYF
TRBJ1-1 - TRBD1 TRBV6-2/TRBV6-3 TGTGCCAGCAGTTACCGGTCAGACAGGGGGGATGGAGCTTTCTTT CASSYRSDRGDGAFF
TRBJ1-1 few - TRBV30 TGTGCCTGGACCGGTCCTAGGGGGAACACTGAAGCTTTCTTT CAWTGPRGNTEAFF
TRBJ2-2 - TRBD1 TRBV2 TGTGCCAGCACAACCGGGACAGGTCGGGGAAGGGAGCTGTTTTTT CASTTGTGRGRELFF
TRBJ2-2 once - TRBV6-5 TGTGCCAGCAGCTACAGGGGTCAGGGGGGCAACACCGGGGAGCTGTTTTTT CASSYRGQGGNTGELFF
TRBJ1-3 - - TRBV10-2 TGCGCCAGCCAGGGGCCAAGTAAATTGGCTGGAAACACCATATATTTT CASQGPSKLAGNTIYF
TRBJ1-5 - - TRBV28 TGTGCCAGCAGTGGTGCCCCCCTCTTGGCGGATAGCAATCAGCCCCAGCATTTT CASSGAPLLADSNQPQHF
TRBJ2-7 - TRBD1 TRBV11-3 TGTGCCAGCAGCTTAGGACAGGGATCTCAATACGAGCAGTACTTC CASSLGQGSQYEQYF
TRBJ2-5 - - TRBV29-1 TGCAGCGTTGAAGATCCCCGGGGAGAGACCCAGTACTTC CSVEDPRGETQYF
TRBJ1-6 few - TRBV7-2 TGTGCCAGCAGCTTAAGTAGACAGCATAATTCACCCCTCCACTTT CASSLSRQHNSPLHF
TRBJ2-5 once TRBD2 TRBV12-3/TRBV12-4 TGTGCCAGCAGTCAAGGACTAGCGGGGGGGCCGTGGCACGGGAAGAAGACCCAGTACTTC CASSQGLAGGPWHGKKTQYF
TRBJ2-5 few TRBD2 TRBV7-9 TGTGCCAGCAGCTTAGTTAGCCTAGCGGGTATAGAGACCCAGTACTTC CASSLVSLAGIETQYF
TRBJ2-3 - TRBD1 TRBV9 TGTGCCAGCAGCCCTAGACAGGGGAGAGATACGCAGTATTTT CASSPRQGRDTQYF
TRBJ2-2 - - TRBV11-2 TGTGCCAGCAGCTTAGATAGTTGGGGGGCGAACACCGGGGAGCTGTTTTTT CASSLDSWGANTGELFF
TRBJ1-2 - TRBD1 TRBV4-3 TGCGCCAGCAGCCGATACTCCGGGACAGGGTGGTGGGGCTACACCTTC CASSRYSGTGWWGYTF
TRBJ1-2 few TRBD1 TRBV27 TGTGCCAGCAGTCTAAACAGGGGGCGACGCTATGGCTACACCTTC CASSLNRGRRYGYTF
TRBJ2-3 few - TRBV7-2 TGTGCCAGCAGCCTGGGGGGGGCGCAAGATACGCAGTATTTT CASSLGGAQDTQYF
TRBJ1-2 - - TRBV21-1 TGTGCCAGCAGCAAAGGGAGTTGGGGACAAGAAACCACCTTC CASSKGSWGQETTF
TRBJ2-1 - - TRBV5-5 TGTGCCAGCAGCCCCATACTGGGCTCCTACAATGAGCAATTCTTC CASSPILGSYNEQFF
TRBJ2-7 few - TRBV24-1 TGTGCCACCAGTGCCGCGACAGGACGGGAAAGTTACGAGCAGTACTTC CATSAATGRESYEQYF
TRBJ2-1 - - TRBV28 TGTGCCAGCAGTTTTCAGAGGAGCTATGAGCAGTTCTTC CASSFQRSYEQFF
TRBJ2-7 - TRBD2 TRBV11-3 TGTGCCAGCACTCATGGGGGGGGTTCCTACGAGCAGTACTTC CASTHGGGSYEQYF
TRBJ2-2 few TRBD2 TRBV29-1 TGCAGCGCCGGACTAGCGGGAGGGCCCGGGGAGCTGTTTTTT CSAGLAGGPGELFF
TRBJ2-7 - - TRBV11-2 TGTGCCAGCAGCCCAGGGCTCATGAGCTACGAGCAGTACTTC CASSPGLMSYEQYF
TRBJ1-1 - - TRBV6-2/TRBV6-3 TGTGCCAGCAGTCCAGGGTGGATAAAGGGGAACACTGAAGCTTTCTTT CASSPGWIKGNTEAFF
TRBJ2-6 - - TRBV20-1 TGCAGTGCTAGTGTATTACGCTCTGGGGCCAACGTCCTGACTTTC CSASVLRSGANVLTF
TRBJ2-2 once - TRBV19 TGTGCCAGTGTATCCGGTGGTGACGGGGAGCTGTTTTTT CASVSGGDGELFF
TRBJ2-7 few TRBD1 TRBV27 TGTGCCAGCAGGAGGGGACAGGGGTCCGAGCAGTACTTC CASRRGQGSEQYF
TRBJ2-7 - TRBD1 TRBV5-4 TGTGCCAGCAGCTCGGGACAGGGGTACGAGCAGTACTTC CASSSGQGYEQYF
TRBJ2-3 - TRBD2 TRBV7-9 TGTGCCAGCAGCTCCCGACTAGCGACTACAGATACGCAGTATTTT CASSSRLATTDTQYF
TRBJ2-1 few TRBD2 TRBV20-1 TGCAGTGCTCTCACTAGCGGGGGCAGAAATGAGCAGTTCTTC CSALTSGGRNEQFF
TRBJ2-1 - - TRBV20-1 TGCAGTGCTAGAGATACACGGGGGGCTTTTAATGAGCAGTTCTTC CSARDTRGAFNEQFF
TRBJ2-7 - TRBD1 TRBV10-3 TGTGCCATCAGTGAGTCGATACAGGGGGGCTCCTACGAGCAGTACTTC CAISESIQGGSYEQYF
TRBJ1-2 - - TRBV6-5 TGTGCCAGCAGTTTTGATCCCAGATCCTATGGCTACACCTTC CASSFDPRSYGYTF
TRBJ1-1 - - TRBV11-3 TGTGCCAGCAGCTTAGATAACGGGGTGACTGAAGCTTTCTTT CASSLDNGVTEAFF
TRBJ2-3 once - TRBV6-5 TGTGCCAGCAGTTACTCCCAAGGGGGGAATACGCAGTATTTT CASSYSQGGNTQYF
TRBJ1-5 - TRBD1 TRBV19 TGTGCCACCGAAGGAGGGGGCGGGCAGCCCCAGCATTTT CATEGGGGQPQHF
TRBJ2-1 - - TRBV19 TGTGCCACTAGGAGTAGGATCGGTGAGCAGTTCTTC CATRSRIGEQFF
TRBJ2-5 few - TRBV19 TGTGCCAGTAGCGGGACTTCGCAAGAGACCCAGTACTTC CASSGTSQETQYF